This T cell receptor (beta chain) was identified in a study of cytomegalovirus exposure and HLA in healthy donors. In germline, CDR1 is MDHEN, CDR2 SYDVKM. V dropped 3 bases and J dropped 2 bases, with 7 bases sitting between them. This CDR3 is built from 13 residues. PCR involved 60 Vbeta and 13 Jbeta primers. The assay was immunoSEQ multiplex PCR, and TCRdb's table has in-frame clones only and misses some. This sample has 150,000 to 200,000 clones, with 70% to 75% found just once. Sequencing used PBMCs. The receptor comes from a male donor in good health and CMV-seronegative. The chain combines TRBV28 with TRBJ1-2, with TRBD1 as a possible D gene (5 bases). In DNA form, the CDR3 reads TGTGCCAGCAGTTTGACAGAGAACTATGGCTACACCTTC. Translated: CASSLTENYGYTF.